This T cell receptor beta chain emerged from a study of cytomegalovirus exposure and HLA in healthy donors. Notes on the study in general: The authors enumerated around 150 TCR beta chains as linked to cytomegalovirus. TCR beta V segments were, for the most part, productive about 87% or about 30% of the time in an earlier analysis.

PCR primers comprised 60 Vbeta and 13 Jbeta primers. Clones were sequenced by immunoSEQ multiplex PCR, and TCRdb holds only the in-frame ones, with some missing. The table shows around 170,000 clones, with 76% occurring only once. Comments on this clone: Antigen unknown.

V was shortened by 2 bases and J by 4 bases, with 11 bases between the two germline ends. The CDR3 runs to 14 residues. Germline CDR1 and CDR2: MNHEY and SVGAGI. The J gene is TRBJ1-1, the V gene TRBV6-5; TRBD1 is a possible D gene (5 bases). The clonotype was recovered from a man aged 18 to 29 in good health and CMV-seronegative. Sequenced: PBMCs. The CDR3 is CASSYRRGSTEAFF. DNA of the CDR3: TGTGCCAGCAGTTACCGTCGGGGGAGCACTGAAGCTTTCTTT.